This T cell receptor (beta chain) was profiled in a study of CD8 T cells in ankylosing spondylitis. Study findings and constraints: Prior work had noted some motif variants in reactive arthritis blood and synovial fluid. Seemingly distinctive of ankylosing spondylitis blood was a TCR beta motif formed by eight highly homologous variants.

With V trimmed by 8 bases and J by 1 base, 4 bases remained unmatched. Germline CDR1 MGHDK, CDR2 SYGVNS. The CDR3 spans 15 residues. TCR beta libraries were made by quantitative 5'-RACE with molecular barcodes. TCRdb ran MiXCR on the 5' RACE reads and lists one entry per CDR3 protein. The sample has 500,000 to 650,000 distinct CDR3 sequences, 5.3% seen once. This clonotype was observed many times. Its target is unknown. Sequencing was performed on blood, either unsorted or a sorted T cell fraction (not recorded which). The clonotype originates from a male donor with ankylosing spondylitis. The chain carries TRBV25-1 and TRBJ2-7; 14 bases align to TRBD2. The CDR3 coding sequence is TGTGCCAGCGGGACTAGCGGGAGTGTGTCCTACGAGCAGTACTTC. This codes for CASGTSGSVSYEQYF.